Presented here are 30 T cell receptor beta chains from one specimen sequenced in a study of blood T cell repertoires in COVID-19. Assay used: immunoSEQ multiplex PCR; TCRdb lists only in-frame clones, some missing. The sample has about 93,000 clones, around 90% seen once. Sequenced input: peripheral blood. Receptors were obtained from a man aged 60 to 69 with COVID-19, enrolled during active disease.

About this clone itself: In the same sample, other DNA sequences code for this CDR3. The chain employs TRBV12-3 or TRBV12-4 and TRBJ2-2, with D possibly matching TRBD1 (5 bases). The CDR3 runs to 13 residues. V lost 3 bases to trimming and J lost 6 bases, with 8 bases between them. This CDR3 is CASSLQGAGELFF. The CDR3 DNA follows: TGTGCCAGCAGTTTGCAGGGTGCCGGGGAGCTGTTTTTT.

The CDR3 loop is CAISEDRGMNTEAFF. CDR3 coding DNA: TGTGCCATCAGTGAGGACAGGGGAATGAACACTGAAGCTTTCTTT. V is TRBV10-3 and J is TRBJ1-1; 8 nucleotides align to TRBD1. The CDR3 sequence is 15 residues long. Trimming removed 2 bases from V and 0 bases from J; junction bases left unmatched: 2. Germline V gene data show CDR1 as ENHRY and CDR2 as SYGVKD.

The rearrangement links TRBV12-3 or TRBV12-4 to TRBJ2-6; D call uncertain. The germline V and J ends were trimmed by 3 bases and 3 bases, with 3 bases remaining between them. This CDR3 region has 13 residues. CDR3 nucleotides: TGTGCCAGCAGTTTCCGTGGGGCCAACGTCCTGACTTTC. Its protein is CASSFRGANVLTF.

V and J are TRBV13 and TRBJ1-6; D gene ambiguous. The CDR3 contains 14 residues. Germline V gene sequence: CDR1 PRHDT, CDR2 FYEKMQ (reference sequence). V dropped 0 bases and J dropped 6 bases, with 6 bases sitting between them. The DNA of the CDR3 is TGTGCCAGCAGCTTAGGCCGGTCTAATTCACCCCTCCACTTT. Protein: CASSLGRSNSPLHF.

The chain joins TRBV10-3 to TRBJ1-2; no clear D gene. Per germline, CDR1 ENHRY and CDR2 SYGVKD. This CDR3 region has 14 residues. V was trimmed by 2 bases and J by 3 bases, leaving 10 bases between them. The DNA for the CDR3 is TGTGCCATCAGTGAGACCGGGGTAGACTATGGCTACACCTTC. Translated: CAISETGVDYGYTF.

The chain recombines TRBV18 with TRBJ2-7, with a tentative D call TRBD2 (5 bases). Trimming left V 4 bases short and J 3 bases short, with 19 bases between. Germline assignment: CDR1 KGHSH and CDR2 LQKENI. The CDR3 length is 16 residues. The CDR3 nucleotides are TGTGCCAGCTCACAACCACCCGGGAAAAATCACTACGAGCAGTACTTC. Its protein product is CASSQPPGKNHYEQYF. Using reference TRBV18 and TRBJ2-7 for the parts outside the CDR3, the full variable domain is NAGVMQNPRHLVRRRGQEARLRCSPMKGHSHVYWYRQLPEEGLKFMVYLQKENIIDESGMPKERFSAEFPKEGPSILRIQQVVRGDSAAYFCASSQPPGKNHYEQYFGPGTRLTVT.

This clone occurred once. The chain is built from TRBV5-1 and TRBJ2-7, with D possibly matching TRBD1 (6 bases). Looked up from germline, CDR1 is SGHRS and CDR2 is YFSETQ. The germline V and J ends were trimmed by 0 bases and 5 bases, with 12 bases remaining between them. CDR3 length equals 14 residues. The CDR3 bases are TGCGCCAGCAGCTTGGGAGACAGGTCCGACGAGCAGTACTTC. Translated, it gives CASSLGDRSDEQYF.

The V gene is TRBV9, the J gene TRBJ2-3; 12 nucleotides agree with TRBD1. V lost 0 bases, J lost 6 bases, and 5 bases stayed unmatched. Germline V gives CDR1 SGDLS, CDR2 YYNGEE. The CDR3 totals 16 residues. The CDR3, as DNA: TGTGCCAGCAGCGTAGTTGGGACAGGGGGCGTTGATACGCAGTATTTT. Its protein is CASSVVGTGGVDTQYF.

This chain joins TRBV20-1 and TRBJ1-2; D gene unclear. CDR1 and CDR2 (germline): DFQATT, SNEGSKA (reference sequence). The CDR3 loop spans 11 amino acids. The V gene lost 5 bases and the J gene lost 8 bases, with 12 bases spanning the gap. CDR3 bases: TGCAGTGCTCAGACGAGGCGCGGCTACACCTTC. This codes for CSAQTRRGYTF.

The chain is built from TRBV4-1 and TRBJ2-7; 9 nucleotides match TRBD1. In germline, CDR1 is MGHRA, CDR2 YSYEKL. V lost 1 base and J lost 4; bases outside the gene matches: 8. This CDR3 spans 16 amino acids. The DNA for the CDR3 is TGCGCCAGCAGCCAAGCCTCAGGACAGGGGAAGTACGAGCAGTACTTC. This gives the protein CASSQASGQGKYEQYF.

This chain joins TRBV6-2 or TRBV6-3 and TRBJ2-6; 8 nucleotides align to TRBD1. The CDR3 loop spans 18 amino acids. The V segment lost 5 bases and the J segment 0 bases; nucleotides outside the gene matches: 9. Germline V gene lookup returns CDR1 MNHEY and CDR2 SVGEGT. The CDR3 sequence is CASSTRTGLRSGANVLTF. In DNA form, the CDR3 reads TGTGCCAGCAGTACACGGACAGGGTTACGCTCTGGGGCCAACGTCCTGACTTTC.

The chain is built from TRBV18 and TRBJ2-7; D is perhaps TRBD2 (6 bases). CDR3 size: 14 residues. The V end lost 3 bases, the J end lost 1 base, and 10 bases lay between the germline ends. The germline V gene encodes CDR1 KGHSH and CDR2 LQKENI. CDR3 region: CASSPRDGSYEQYF. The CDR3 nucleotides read TGTGCCAGCTCACCGCGGGACGGTTCCTACGAGCAGTACTTC.

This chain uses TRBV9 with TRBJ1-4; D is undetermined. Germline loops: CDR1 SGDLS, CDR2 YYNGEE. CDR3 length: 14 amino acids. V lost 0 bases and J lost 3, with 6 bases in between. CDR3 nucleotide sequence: TGTGCCAGCAGCGTAGGGGCTGCTAATGAAAAACTGTTTTTT. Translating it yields CASSVGAANEKLFF.

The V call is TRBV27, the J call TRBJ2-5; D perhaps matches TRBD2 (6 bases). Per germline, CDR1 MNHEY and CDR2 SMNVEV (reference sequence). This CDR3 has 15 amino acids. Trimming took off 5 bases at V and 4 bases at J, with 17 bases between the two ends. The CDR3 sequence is CASSPPGSGRETQYF. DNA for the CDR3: TGTGCCAGCAGTCCCCCTGGTAGCGGCAGAGAGACCCAGTACTTC.

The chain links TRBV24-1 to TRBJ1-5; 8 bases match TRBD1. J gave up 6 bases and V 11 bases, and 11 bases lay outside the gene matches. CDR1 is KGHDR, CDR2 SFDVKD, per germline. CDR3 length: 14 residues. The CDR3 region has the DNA TGTGCCAGAACGGACAGGGTGAGGCTTCAGCCCCAGCATTTT. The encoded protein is CARTDRVRLQPQHF.

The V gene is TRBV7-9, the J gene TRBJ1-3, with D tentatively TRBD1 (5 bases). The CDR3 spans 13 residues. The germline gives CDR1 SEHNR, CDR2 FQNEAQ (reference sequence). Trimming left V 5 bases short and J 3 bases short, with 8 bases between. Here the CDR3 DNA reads TGTGCCAGCAGCACGGGACTTGGAAACACCATATATTTT. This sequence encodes CASSTGLGNTIYF.

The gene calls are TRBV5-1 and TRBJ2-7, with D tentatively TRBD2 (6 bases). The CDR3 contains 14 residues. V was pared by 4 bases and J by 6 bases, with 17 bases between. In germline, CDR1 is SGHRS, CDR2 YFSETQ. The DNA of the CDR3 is TGCGCCAGCAGCCTCCCGGGACTCACCTCCGAGCAGTACTTC. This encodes CASSLPGLTSEQYF.

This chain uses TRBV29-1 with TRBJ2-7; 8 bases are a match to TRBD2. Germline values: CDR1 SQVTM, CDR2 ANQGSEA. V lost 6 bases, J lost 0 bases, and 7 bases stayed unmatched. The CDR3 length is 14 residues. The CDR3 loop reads CSVDTGGTSYEQYF. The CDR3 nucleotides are TGCAGCGTGGATACGGGAGGGACCTCCTACGAGCAGTACTTC.

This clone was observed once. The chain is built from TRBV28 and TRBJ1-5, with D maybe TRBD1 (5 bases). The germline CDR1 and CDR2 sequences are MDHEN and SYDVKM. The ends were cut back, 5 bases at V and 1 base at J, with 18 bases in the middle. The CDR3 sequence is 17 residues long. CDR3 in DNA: TGTGCCAGCAGTCTTCATTTAGGGGCCGCGAGCAATCAGCCCCAGCATTTT. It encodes CASSLHLGAASNQPQHF.

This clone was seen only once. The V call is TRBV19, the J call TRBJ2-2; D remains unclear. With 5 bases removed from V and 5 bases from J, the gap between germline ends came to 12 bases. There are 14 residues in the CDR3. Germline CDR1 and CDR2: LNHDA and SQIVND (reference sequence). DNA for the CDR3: TGTGCCAGTAGTCAACCCTCTGAGACCGGGGAGCTGTTTTTT. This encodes CASSQPSETGELFF.

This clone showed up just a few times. Written as DNA, the CDR3 is TGTGCCAGCAGCTCCAAAGTGACAGGGATCTACGAGCAGTACTTC. This codes for CASSSKVTGIYEQYF. The chain has TRBV27 and TRBJ2-7; 7 bases line up with TRBD1. Trimming cost V 6 bases and J 3 bases; bases outside gene matches: 11. The V gene's germline CDR1 is MNHEY and CDR2 SMNVEV (reference sequence). The CDR3 runs to 15 residues.

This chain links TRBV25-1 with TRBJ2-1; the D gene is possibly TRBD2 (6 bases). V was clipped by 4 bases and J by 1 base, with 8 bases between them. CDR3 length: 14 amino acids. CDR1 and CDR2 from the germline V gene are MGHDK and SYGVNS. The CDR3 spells CASSGEVSYNEQFF. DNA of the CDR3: TGTGCCAGCAGTGGGGAGGTATCCTACAATGAGCAGTTCTTC.

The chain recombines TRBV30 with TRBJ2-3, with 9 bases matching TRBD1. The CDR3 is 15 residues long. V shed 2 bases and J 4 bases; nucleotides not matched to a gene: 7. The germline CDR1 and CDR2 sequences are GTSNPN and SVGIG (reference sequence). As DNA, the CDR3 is TGTGCCTGGAGTTCTACAGGGGGCAGGGCAGATACGCAGTATTTT. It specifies CAWSSTGGRADTQYF. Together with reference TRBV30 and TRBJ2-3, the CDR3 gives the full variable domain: SQTIHQWPATLVQPVGSPLSLECTVEGTSNPNLYWYRQAAGRGLQLLFYSVGIGQISSEVPQNLSASRPQDRQFILSSKKLLLSDSGFYLCAWSSTGGRADTQYFGPGTRLTVL.

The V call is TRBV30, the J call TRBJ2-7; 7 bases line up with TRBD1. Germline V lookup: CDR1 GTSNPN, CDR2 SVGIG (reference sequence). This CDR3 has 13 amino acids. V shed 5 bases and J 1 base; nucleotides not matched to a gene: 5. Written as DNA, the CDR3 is TGTGCCTGGTCTCCAGGGGGTTCCTACGAGCAGTACTTC. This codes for CAWSPGGSYEQYF.

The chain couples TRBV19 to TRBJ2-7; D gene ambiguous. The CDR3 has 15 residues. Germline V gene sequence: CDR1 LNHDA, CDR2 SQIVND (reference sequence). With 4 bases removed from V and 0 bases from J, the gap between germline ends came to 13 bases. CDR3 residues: CASSTTTGSSYEQYF. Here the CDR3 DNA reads TGTGCCAGTAGTACTACGACGGGTTCCTCCTACGAGCAGTACTTC.

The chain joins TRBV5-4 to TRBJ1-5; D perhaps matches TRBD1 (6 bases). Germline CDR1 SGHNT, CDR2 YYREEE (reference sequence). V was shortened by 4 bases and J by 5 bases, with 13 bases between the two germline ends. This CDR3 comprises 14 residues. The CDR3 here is CASSRWGPDQPQHF. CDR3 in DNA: TGTGCCAGCAGCCGGTGGGGGCCGGATCAGCCCCAGCATTTT.

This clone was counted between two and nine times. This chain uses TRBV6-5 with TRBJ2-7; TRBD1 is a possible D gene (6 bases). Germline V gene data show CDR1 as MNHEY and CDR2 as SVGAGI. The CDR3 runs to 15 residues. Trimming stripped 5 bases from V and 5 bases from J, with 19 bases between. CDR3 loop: CASSSGQYVSHEQYF. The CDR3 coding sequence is TGTGCCAGCAGTAGTGGACAGTACGTTTCCCACGAGCAGTACTTC.

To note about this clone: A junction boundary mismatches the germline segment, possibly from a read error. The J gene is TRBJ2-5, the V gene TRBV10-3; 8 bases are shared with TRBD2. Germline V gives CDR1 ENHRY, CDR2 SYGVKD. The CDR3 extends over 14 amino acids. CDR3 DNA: TGTGCCAGCAGTTGGACTAGCCCCGGGGAGACCCAGTACTTC. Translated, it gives CASSWTSPGETQYF.

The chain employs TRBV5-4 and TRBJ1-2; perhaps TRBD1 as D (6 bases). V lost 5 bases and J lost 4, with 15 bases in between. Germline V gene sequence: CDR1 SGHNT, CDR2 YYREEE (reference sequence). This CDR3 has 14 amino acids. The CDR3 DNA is TGTGCCAGCAGTGATACGACAGGAACCTATGGCTACACCTTC. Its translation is CASSDTTGTYGYTF.

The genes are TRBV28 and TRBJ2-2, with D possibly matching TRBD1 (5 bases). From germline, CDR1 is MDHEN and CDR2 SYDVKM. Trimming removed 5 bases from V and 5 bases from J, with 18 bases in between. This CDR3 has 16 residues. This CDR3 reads CASSKLSGIGTGELFF. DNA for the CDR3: TGTGCCAGCAGTAAACTCTCAGGGATAGGAACCGGGGAGCTGTTTTTT.